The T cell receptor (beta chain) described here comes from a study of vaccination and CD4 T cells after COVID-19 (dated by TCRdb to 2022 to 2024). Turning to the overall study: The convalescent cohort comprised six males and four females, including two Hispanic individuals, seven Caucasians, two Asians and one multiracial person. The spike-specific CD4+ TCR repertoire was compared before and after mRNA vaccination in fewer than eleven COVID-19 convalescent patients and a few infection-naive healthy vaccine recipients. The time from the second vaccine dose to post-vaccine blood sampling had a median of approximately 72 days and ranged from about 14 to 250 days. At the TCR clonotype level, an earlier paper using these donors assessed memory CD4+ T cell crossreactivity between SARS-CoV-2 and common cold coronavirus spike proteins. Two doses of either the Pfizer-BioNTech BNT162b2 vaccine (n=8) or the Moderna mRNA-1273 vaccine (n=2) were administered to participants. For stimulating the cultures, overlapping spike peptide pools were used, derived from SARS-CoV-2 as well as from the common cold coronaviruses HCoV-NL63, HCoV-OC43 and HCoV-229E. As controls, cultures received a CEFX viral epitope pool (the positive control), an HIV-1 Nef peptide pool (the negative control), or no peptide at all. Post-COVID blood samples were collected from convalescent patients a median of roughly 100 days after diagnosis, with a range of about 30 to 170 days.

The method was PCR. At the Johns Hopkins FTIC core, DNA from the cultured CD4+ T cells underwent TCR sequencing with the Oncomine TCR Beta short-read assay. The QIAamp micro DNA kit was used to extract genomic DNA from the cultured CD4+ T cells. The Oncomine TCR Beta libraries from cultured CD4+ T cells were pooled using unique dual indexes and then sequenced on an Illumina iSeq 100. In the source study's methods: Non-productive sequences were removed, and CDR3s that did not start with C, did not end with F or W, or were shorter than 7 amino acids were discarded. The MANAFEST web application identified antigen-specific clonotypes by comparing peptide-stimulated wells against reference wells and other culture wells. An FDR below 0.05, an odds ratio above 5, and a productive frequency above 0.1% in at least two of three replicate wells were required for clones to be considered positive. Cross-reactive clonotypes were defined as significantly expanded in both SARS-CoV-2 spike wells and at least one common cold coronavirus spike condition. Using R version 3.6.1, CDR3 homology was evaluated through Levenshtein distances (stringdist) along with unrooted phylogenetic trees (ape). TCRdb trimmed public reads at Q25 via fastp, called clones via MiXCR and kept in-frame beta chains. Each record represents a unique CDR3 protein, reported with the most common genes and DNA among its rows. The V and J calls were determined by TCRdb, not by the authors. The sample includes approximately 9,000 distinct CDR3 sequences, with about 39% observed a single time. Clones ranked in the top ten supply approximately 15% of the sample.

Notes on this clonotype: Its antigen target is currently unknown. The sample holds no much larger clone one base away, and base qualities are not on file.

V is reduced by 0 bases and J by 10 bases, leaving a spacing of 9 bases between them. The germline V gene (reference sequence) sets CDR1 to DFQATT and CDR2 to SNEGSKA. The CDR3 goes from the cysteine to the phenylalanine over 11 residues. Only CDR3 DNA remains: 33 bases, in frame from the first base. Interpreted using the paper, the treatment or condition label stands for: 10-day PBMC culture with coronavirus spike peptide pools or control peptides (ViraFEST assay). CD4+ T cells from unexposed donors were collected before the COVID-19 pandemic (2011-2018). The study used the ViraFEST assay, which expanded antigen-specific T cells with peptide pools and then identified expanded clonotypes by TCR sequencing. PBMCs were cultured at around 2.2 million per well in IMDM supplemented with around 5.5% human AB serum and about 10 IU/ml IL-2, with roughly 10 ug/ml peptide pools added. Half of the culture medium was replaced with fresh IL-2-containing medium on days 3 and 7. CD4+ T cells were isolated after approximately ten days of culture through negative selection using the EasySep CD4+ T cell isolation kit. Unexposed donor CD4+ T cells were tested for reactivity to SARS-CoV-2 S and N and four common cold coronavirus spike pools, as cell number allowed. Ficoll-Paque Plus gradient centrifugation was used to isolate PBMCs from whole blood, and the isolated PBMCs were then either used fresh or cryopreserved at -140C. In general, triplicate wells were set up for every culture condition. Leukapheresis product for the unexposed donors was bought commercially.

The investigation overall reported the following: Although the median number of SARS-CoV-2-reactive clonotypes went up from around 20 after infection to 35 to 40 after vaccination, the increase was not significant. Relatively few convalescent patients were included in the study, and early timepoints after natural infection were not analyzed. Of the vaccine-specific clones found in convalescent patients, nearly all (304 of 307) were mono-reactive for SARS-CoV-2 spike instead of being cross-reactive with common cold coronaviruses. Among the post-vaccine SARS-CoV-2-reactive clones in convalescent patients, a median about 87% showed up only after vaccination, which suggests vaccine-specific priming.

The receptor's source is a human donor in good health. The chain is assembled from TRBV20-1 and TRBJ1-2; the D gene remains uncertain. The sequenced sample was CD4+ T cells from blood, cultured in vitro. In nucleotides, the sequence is TGCAGTGCTAGAGATCGGACCTCCTACACCTTC. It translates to CSARDRTSYTF.